The source of this T cell receptor (beta chain) is a study of a mutant IDH1 vaccine in newly diagnosed glioma. The wider study: Each patient was administered eight vaccinations, scheduled in weeks 1, 3, 5, 7, 11, 15, 19 and 23. Among treated patients, roughly 62% were male and roughly 40% female, and mean age was around 40 years.

CDR3 size: 15 residues. With 5 bases removed from V and 5 bases from J, the gap between germline ends came to 19 bases. Germline lookup yields CDR1 SEHNR and CDR2 FQNEAQ (reference sequence). Sequenced by immunoSEQ multiplex PCR; TCRdb stores in-frame clones only, minus some. The sample has fewer than 35,000 clones; 88% are singletons. A remark on this clone: Its matching antigen is unknown.

The time point here: week 23, last vaccination. Topical imiquimod was applied with each vaccine dose, which held 300 ug of mutant IDH1 20-mer peptide. The source is a man between 35 and 55 years old with glioma. Sequencing used PBMCs, obtained from a glioma patient whose treatment included an IDH1 peptide vaccine. The chain carries TRBV7-9 and TRBJ2-7, with D possibly being TRBD1 (5 bases). CDR3 DNA: TGTGCCAGCAGCCTTGGAATGGATGGGGCCCACGAGCAGTACGTC. Protein: CASSLGMDGAHEQYV.